The sequence of this TCR beta chain was determined in a study of T cell clonality in common variable immunodeficiency. In this sample, this clone turned up many times. Data came from immunoSEQ multiplex PCR; TCRdb stores just in-frame clones and leaves some out. This sample has some 64,000 clones and no singletons, with roughly 1.5% in the ten largest. The origin of this receptor is a person between 18 and 75 years old in good health. Material for sequencing was peripheral blood mononuclear cells.

The sequenced CDR3 bases are TGCAGTGCTAGATTTGTCAACGAG. Protein sequence: CSARFVNE. In full, the CDR3 is CSARFVNEQYF. The genes are TRBV20-1 and TRBJ2-7, with D hard to call. The read ends 3 residues shy of where the CDR3 ends; the end is completed using the germline J gene. The CDR3 loop spans 11 amino acids. CDR1 and CDR2 from the germline V gene are DFQATT and SNEGSKA (reference sequence). V lost 2 bases and J lost 5, with 7 bases in between.